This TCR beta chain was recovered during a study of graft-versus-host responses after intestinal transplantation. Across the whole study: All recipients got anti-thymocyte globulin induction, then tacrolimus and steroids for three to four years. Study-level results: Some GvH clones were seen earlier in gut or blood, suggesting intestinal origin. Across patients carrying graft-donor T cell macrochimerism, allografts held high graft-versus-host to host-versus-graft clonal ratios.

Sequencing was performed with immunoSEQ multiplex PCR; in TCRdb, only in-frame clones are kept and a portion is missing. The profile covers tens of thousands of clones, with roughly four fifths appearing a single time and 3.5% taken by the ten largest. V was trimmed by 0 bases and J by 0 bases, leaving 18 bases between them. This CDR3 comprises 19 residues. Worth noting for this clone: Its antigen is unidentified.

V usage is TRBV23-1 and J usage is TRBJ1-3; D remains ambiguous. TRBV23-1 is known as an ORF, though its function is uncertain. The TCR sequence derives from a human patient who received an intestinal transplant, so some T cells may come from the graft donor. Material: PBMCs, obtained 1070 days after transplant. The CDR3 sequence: CASSQSTHRQVSSGNTIYF. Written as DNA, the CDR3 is TGCGCCAGCAGTCAATCGACCCACCGGCAGGTAAGCTCTGGAAACACCATATATTTT.